A single T cell receptor beta chain is shown here with its context. Its antigen is undetermined. A junction boundary mismatches the germline segment, possibly from a read error. This sample includes further DNA sequences coding for the same CDR3. This record comes from a study of metastatic and nonmetastatic thyroid tumors. In the authors' workflow: It was from CDR3 differences across clinicopathological groups that a distant-metastasis classifier for papillary thyroid cancer was built. Via MiXCR, TCRdb re-called the PCR reads. V and J calls and clone size were set by TCRdb, not the authors. The sample yields 91,000 or so clones, roughly an eighth seen once. Ahead of thyroid surgery, no patient had received treatment of any kind. General study points: Versus benign nodules, malignant thyroid tumors reportedly had significantly higher TCR beta diversity, in blood and tumor.

Germline values: CDR1 SGHRS, CDR2 YFSETQ. This CDR3 is built from 16 residues. This sequence was found in a female donor with papillary thyroid cancer or a benign thyroid nodule (not recorded which). Some clones in this sample may be carry-over from other donors' samples. Sequencing input: blood. V gene TRBV5-1 combines with J gene TRBJ2-5; a weak D match, TRBD1 (6 bases). This chain's CDR3 is CASSRGGPSYQGTQYF. The CDR3 DNA follows: TGCGCCAGCAGCCGAGGGGGTCCCAGCTATCAAGGGACCCAGTACTTC.